The 11 T cell receptor beta chains in this list originate from one sample, sequenced in a study of T cells after yellow fever vaccination (dated by TCRdb to about 2019). The treatment or condition label of this sample denotes: live attenuated yellow fever vaccine strain. The library was prepared using 5' RACE. Sequencing instrument: Illumina HiSeq 2500. Through fastp at Q25 and MiXCR, TCRdb rebuilt clones from the public reads, retaining in-frame beta chains. When rows share a CDR3 protein, they turn into one entry using the most common DNA and genes. In all, the sample holds approximately 250,000 distinct CDR3 sequences, and 6.7% of those were seen once. The ten largest clones capture approximately 1% of the sample. Specimen: CD4+ T cells sorted from PBMCs, collected on the day of the yellow fever booster vaccination. The receptors stem from a man aged 30 to 39 who received the YFV17D yellow fever vaccine.

At least ten counts were recorded for this clonotype. The chain recombines TRBV5-1 with TRBJ2-2; 9 bases fit TRBD2. V trimming: 0 bases; J trimming: 4 bases; junction bases outside the gene matches: 4. Per germline, CDR1 SGHRS and CDR2 YFSETQ. This CDR3 comprises 16 residues. In DNA form, the CDR3 reads TGCGCCAGCAGCTTGGTCGCGGGAGGGGGCACCGGGGAGCTGTTTTTT. It yields the protein CASSLVAGGGTGELFF.

The chain has TRBV2 and TRBJ2-2; weak D call: TRBD2 (7 bases). Between the trimmed V and J ends, which lost 6 bases and 4 bases, there was a span of 12 bases. CDR3 size: 14 residues. The germline V gene encodes CDR1 SNHLY and CDR2 FYNNEI. CDR3 amino acids: CASRGLGGTGELFF. The CDR3 DNA reads as TGTGCCAGCAGAGGACTAGGGGGCACCGGGGAGCTGTTTTTT. Filled out from reference TRBV2 and TRBJ2-2, the complete variable domain reads EPEVTQTPSHQVTQMGQEVILRCVPISNHLYFYWYRQILGQKVEFLVSFYNNEISEKSEIFDDQFSVERPDGSNFTLKIRSTKLEDSAMYFCASRGLGGTGELFFGEGSRLTVL.

This clonotype was seen a handful of times. The chain carries TRBV3-1 and TRBJ1-5; perhaps TRBD1 as D (6 bases). The CDR3 is 15 residues long. Germline V gene sequence: CDR1 LGHDT, CDR2 YNNKEL (reference sequence). V lost 8 bases to trimming and J lost 2 bases, with 16 bases between them. CDR3 sequence reads: CASSSGGAGNQPQHF. As DNA, the CDR3 is TGTGCCAGCTCCTCGGGGGGCGCCGGCAATCAGCCCCAGCATTTT.

The chain carries TRBV12-5 and TRBJ2-3, with D maybe TRBD1 (6 bases). This CDR3 has 16 residues. CDR1 is LGHNT and CDR2 is FRNRAP in the germline V gene. Trimming took 3 bases from V and 0 from J, leaving 13 bases between them. The CDR3 is CASGFGGYPSTDTQYF. The CDR3 nucleotides are TGTGCTAGTGGTTTTGGGGGCTACCCTAGCACAGATACGCAGTATTTT.

Many counts were recorded for this clonotype. The CDR3 reads CASSPAGSGNTIYF. The CDR3 DNA follows: TGTGCCAGCAGCCCCGCTGGCTCTGGAAACACCATATATTTT. The chain couples TRBV7-2 to TRBJ1-3, with D uncertain. The germline V gene encodes CDR1 SGHTA and CDR2 FQGNSA. The CDR3 totals 14 residues. Trimming stripped 5 bases from V and 0 bases from J, with 8 bases between. Using reference TRBV7-2 and TRBJ1-3 for the parts outside the CDR3, the full variable domain is GAGVSQSPSNKVTEKGKDVELRCDPISGHTALYWYRQSLGQGLEFLIYFQGNSAPDKSGLPSDRFSAERTGGSVSTLTIQRTQQEDSAVYLCASSPAGSGNTIYFGEGSWLTVV.

In this sample, this clonotype turned up many times. The chain couples TRBV5-6 to TRBJ2-3; the D is unclear. The ends were cut back, 1 base at V and 8 bases at J, with 8 bases in the middle. This CDR3 has 12 residues. Per germline, CDR1 SGHDT and CDR2 YYEEEE. CDR3 region: CASSLILGTQYF. The CDR3 DNA sequence: TGTGCCAGCAGCTTGATCTTGGGTACGCAGTATTTT.

In its sample, this clonotype was seen many times. The J gene is TRBJ2-1, the V gene TRBV11-2; 9 bases match TRBD2. The germline gives CDR1 SGHAT, CDR2 FQNNGV. This CDR3 has 18 residues. J was trimmed by 3 bases and V by 5 bases; bases with no gene match: 14. The CDR3, as DNA: TGTGCCAGCAGCCAACCCCGGCGGCGGGAGGGCCGCTACAATGAGCAGTTCTTC. Residues: CASSQPRRREGRYNEQFF.

This clonotype was counted a few times. The chain is built from TRBV7-9 and TRBJ1-1, with D possibly being TRBD1 (5 bases). CDR3 size: 14 residues. CDR1 and CDR2 (germline): SEHNR, FQNEAQ (reference sequence). V lost 11 bases and J lost 3, with 19 bases in between. In DNA, the CDR3 is TGTGCCGGGAAGGGGCAGGGATTGGACACTGAAGCTTTCTTT. Translation gives CAGKGQGLDTEAFF.

This clonotype was seen at least ten times. This rearrangement joins TRBV4-2 to TRBJ2-3, with D perhaps TRBD2 (5 bases). With 3 bases removed from V and 4 bases from J, the gap between germline ends came to 20 bases. Germline V lookup: CDR1 LGHNA, CDR2 YNFKEQ. This CDR3 spans 17 amino acids. The CDR3 nucleotides read TGTGCCAGCAGCCACGGCGACACCCGGGGAGACGCAGATACGCAGTATTTT. It encodes CASSHGDTRGDADTQYF.

The chain uses TRBV30 and TRBJ2-3; D might be TRBD1 (5 bases). CDR3 length: 17 amino acids. V was shortened by 0 bases and J by 3 bases, with 19 bases between the two germline ends. Germline lookup yields CDR1 GTSNPN and CDR2 SVGIG (reference sequence). The CDR3 protein is CAWSVRFSRVLTDTQYF. CDR3 coding DNA: TGTGCCTGGAGTGTACGTTTTAGCAGGGTTCTTACAGATACGCAGTATTTT.

This clonotype came up a few times. The chain is built from TRBV5-8 and TRBJ2-3, with 12 positions matching TRBD1. V gave up 0 bases and J gave up 4 bases; unmatched junction bases: 3. CDR3 size: 16 residues. Germline loops: CDR1 SGHTS, CDR2 YDEGEE. The CDR3 protein is CASSLGGQGAADTQYF. Here the CDR3 DNA reads TGTGCCAGCAGCTTGGGGGGACAGGGGGCGGCAGATACGCAGTATTTT.